The source of this TCR beta chain is a study of blood T cell repertoires in COVID-19. Trimming took 0 bases from V and 5 from J; bases not matched to a gene: 8. Germline CDR1 reads LGHDT; CDR2 reads YNNKEL (reference sequence). The CDR3 covers 16 residues. The protocol was immunoSEQ multiplex PCR, while the TCRdb copy is restricted to in-frame clones and leaves out a portion. The data hold about 430,000 clones, with about 90% observed a single time. The sample comprised peripheral blood. The rearrangement joins TRBV3-1 (or the pseudogene TRBV3-2) to TRBJ2-5; 8 nucleotides agree with TRBD1. The receptor's source is a young man with COVID-19, enrolled during active disease. CDR3 bases: TGTGCCAGCAGCCAAGAACCTCGACAGGGGAGGGAGACCCAGTACTTC. It encodes CASSQEPRQGRETQYF.